This T cell receptor (beta chain) was obtained from a study of response to subunit inactivated influenza vaccine. Study findings and constraints: Few additional T cells are recruited per seasonal influenza vaccination, authors suggested.

In regard to this clonotype: Its antigen is unknown.

V was pared by 1 base and J by 9 bases, with 7 bases between. The CDR3 length is 12 residues. Germline V CDR1 and CDR2: DFQATT, SNEGSKA (reference sequence). TCRdb reanalysed the RT-PCR reads using MiXCR and keeps one entry per CDR3 protein. This table has about 780,000 distinct CDR3 sequences, approximately 18% appearing once. The TCR originated in a man aged 45-60 years who received an inactivated influenza vaccine. The specimen comprised PBMCs from blood, sampled roughly 5 days after vaccination. The chain combines TRBV20-1 with TRBJ1-6; no reliable D call. DNA for the CDR3: TGCAGTGCTAGAGGACCCCCTTCACCCCTCCACTTT. Residues: CSARGPPSPLHF.